This is a list of T cell receptor beta chains from one sample in a study of T-cell reconstitution after alpha-beta-depleted transplantation in children. MiXCR was run by TCRdb on the PCR reads, yielding one entry per CDR3 protein. The table lists a few hundred thousand distinct CDR3 sequences, over 10% of them singletons. The specimen was PBMCs, mostly from graft donor cells, collected 360 days after TCRalphabeta/CD19-depleted stem cell transplant. The source is a male patient younger than 18 who had a stem cell transplant for acute myeloid leukemia, so the T cells may come from the graft donor. CDR3s include the opening cysteine and the closing phenylalanine or tryptophan. Fields, in order: V gene, D gene, clone size, J gene, CDR3 DNA, CDR3 protein. A D gene is named only where the DNA matches it firmly. The size field is filled for only some rows; it gives once, few, many or a size class.

TRBV5-8	.	.	TRBJ1-5	TGTGCCAGCAGCTTGGGTAGTCACGTTGGGCCCCAGCATTTT	CASSLGSHVGPQHF
TRBV10-3	TRBD2	.	TRBJ2-1	TGTGCCATCACCGAAAGGGCTAGCGGGAGTTTTAATGAGCAGTTCTTC	CAITERASGSFNEQFF
TRBV20-1	TRBD2	.	TRBJ2-5	TGCAGTGCTAGAGATAGGAGACTAGCGGGACAAGGGATGTTGAAGACCCAGTACTTC	CSARDRRLAGQGMLKTQYF
TRBV4-3	TRBD2	few	TRBJ2-5	TGCGCCAGCAGCCAAGATCGAGCGGGAATAGAGACCCAGTACTTC	CASSQDRAGIETQYF
TRBV18	.	many	TRBJ2-7	TGTGCCAGCTCACCGCAAGACAGGTTCTACGAGCAGTACTTC	CASSPQDRFYEQYF
TRBV4-3	.	many	TRBJ2-7	TGCGCCAGCAGCCCAGAAGCGCGTAGCTCCTACGAGCAGTACTTC	CASSPEARSSYEQYF
TRBV20-1	TRBD1	.	TRBJ1-6	TGCAGTGCTAGGAGATCCGGGGGACAGAGAAATTCACCCCTCCACTTT	CSARRSGGQRNSPLHF
TRBV12-3/TRBV12-4	.	few	TRBJ1-5	TGTGCCAGCAGTTTAGTGTCGAATAGCAATCAGCCCCAGCATTTT	CASSLVSNSNQPQHF
TRBV3-1	TRBD1	many	TRBJ2-7	TGTGCCAGCAGCCCGGACAGGGTGGCCTACGAGCAGTACTTC	CASSPDRVAYEQYF
TRBV7-2	.	.	TRBJ1-1	TGTGCCAGCAGCTTAATCCAGGGGTACACTGAAGCTTTCTTT	CASSLIQGYTEAFF
TRBV4-1	TRBD2	.	TRBJ2-1	TGCGCCAGCAGCCAATCCACTGGGAAGCGGGGTTACAATGAGCAGTTCTTC	CASSQSTGKRGYNEQFF
TRBV7-8	TRBD1	many	TRBJ2-3	TGTGCCAGCAGCCACGGACAGGGCCGAGATACGCAGTATTTT	CASSHGQGRDTQYF
TRBV29-1	.	many	TRBJ2-7	TGCAGCGTTGTCGAGCAGGGGATGGGCGAGCAGTACTTC	CSVVEQGMGEQYF
TRBV4-3	TRBD1	.	TRBJ2-5	TGCGCCAGCAGCCAAGATCACGGGACAGGATCTCAGGAAGAGACCCAGTACTTC	CASSQDHGTGSQEETQYF
TRBV28	.	few	TRBJ2-3	TGTGCCAGCAGTTCGACCCCCGGTATCAGAACAGATACGCAGTATTTT	CASSSTPGIRTDTQYF
TRBV11-2	.	many	TRBJ1-1	TGTGCCAGCAGCTTGGGGACCGGGGAAGCTTTCTTT	CASSLGTGEAFF
TRBV21-1	.	.	TRBJ2-7	TGTGCCAGCCCCCCGAGGGACAAGACCTACGAGCAGTACTTC	CASPPRDKTYEQYF
TRBV7-9	TRBD2	many	TRBJ2-5	TGTGCCAGCAGCTCCTTGGGGGAGGGCGTTGGCAAAGAGACCCAGTACTTC	CASSSLGEGVGKETQYF
TRBV7-8	.	few	TRBJ1-5	TGTGCCAGCAGCCCGGTGGAAGGAAGTAATCAGCCCCAGCATTTT	CASSPVEGSNQPQHF
TRBV27	.	.	TRBJ2-1	TGTGCCAGCAGGCCGACTAGTTATAGGTACAATGAGCAGTTCTTC	CASRPTSYRYNEQFF
TRBV28	TRBD2	many	TRBJ2-5	TGTGCCAGCAGTAACCTAGCGGGAGGGCCTGGTGAGACCCAGTACTTC	CASSNLAGGPGETQYF
TRBV5-1	TRBD1	.	TRBJ2-5	TGCGCCAGCAGCCTCGGGACAGGTCGTCTCGGAGAGACCCAGTACTTC	CASSLGTGRLGETQYF
TRBV6-2/TRBV6-3	.	few	TRBJ2-1	TGTGCCAGCAGTTACTCTGGGCTCTCCTACAATGAGCAGTTCTTC	CASSYSGLSYNEQFF
TRBV6-5	.	.	TRBJ2-2	TGTGCCAGCAGTTACCAATACACCGGGGAGCTGTTTTTT	CASSYQYTGELFF
TRBV3-1	.	.	TRBJ2-2	TGTGCCAGCAGCCGCGTCAGAACGGGAGTGAACACCGGGGAGCTGTTTTTT	CASSRVRTGVNTGELFF
TRBV28	.	many	TRBJ2-4	TGTGCCAGCAGTTCCCTTCGGACAGACTGGTACTTC	CASSSLRTDWYF